One TCR beta chain is described in this entry. The method was immunoSEQ multiplex PCR; TCRdb's version includes in-frame clones alone and lacks a portion of them. Of some 130,000 clones listed, roughly 80% are singletons. The data belong to a study of T cell responses to AZD1222 COVID-19 vaccine. On the study more broadly: The study pooled second doses at about 4 or about 12 weeks.

CDR1 SGDLS and CDR2 YYNGEE come from the germline V gene. This CDR3 has 15 amino acids. V lost 4 bases, J lost 0 bases, and 7 bases stayed unmatched. The chain links TRBV9 to TRBJ2-7; 7 positions match TRBD1. The material sequenced was peripheral blood, taken on day 0 of AZD1222 vaccination. This sequence was found in an adult in good health. This CDR3 reads CASSFSGQSSYEQYF. In DNA, the CDR3 is TGTGCCAGCAGCTTTTCGGGACAGAGCTCCTACGAGCAGTACTTC.